These 30 T cell receptor beta chains were all obtained from the same sample, sequenced in a study of blood T cells in healthy people across ages. Through a sample-barcoded 5' primer and a J-beta primer mix, a second PCR was run for roughly 7 to 11 cycles. One entry per CDR3 protein results from TCRdb running MiXCR on the 5' RACE reads. The table records around 820,000 distinct CDR3 sequences, roughly 25% of them present only once. In addition, the sample was reused for a study of T cells of mothers and their children.

Source material: blood. Receptor source: a boy aged 5-17 years in good health.

This clonotype appeared a few times. The V and J genes are TRBV4-1 and TRBJ2-7, with D possibly TRBD1 on 6 matching bases. Germline CDR1 is MGHRA and CDR2 is YSYEKL. Trimming removed 4 bases from V and 3 bases from J, with 10 bases in between. This CDR3 has 13 amino acids. The CDR3 is CASSRPGDYEQYF. CDR3 DNA: TGCGCCAGCAGCCGCCCAGGGGACTACGAGCAGTACTTC.

Only a few counts were recorded for this clonotype. V is TRBV7-9 and J is TRBJ2-3, with 12 bases aligning to TRBD2. The CDR3 runs 16 residues. CDR1 SEHNR and CDR2 FQNEAQ come from the germline V gene (reference sequence). J gave up 5 bases and V 5 bases, and 8 bases lay outside the gene matches. CDR3 residues: CASSIRTSGNIDTQYF. CDR3 DNA sequence: TGTGCCAGCAGCATTCGGACTAGCGGGAATATAGATACGCAGTATTTT.

The chain couples TRBV12-3 or TRBV12-4 to TRBJ1-2; TRBD1 agrees at 10 bases. The CDR3 covers 15 residues. The junction had 8 bases not matched to a gene; V was cut back by 7 bases and J by 3 bases. The CDR3 loop is CASTLRTGGDYGYTF. The CDR3 region has the DNA TGTGCCAGCACATTACGGACAGGGGGGGACTATGGCTACACCTTC.

The chain employs TRBV4-1 and TRBJ1-1; the D gene is possibly TRBD1 (6 bases). Trimming shortened V by 7 bases and J by 4 bases, and 16 bases separated the two germline ends. This CDR3 is built from 14 residues. Germline CDR1 is MGHRA and CDR2 is YSYEKL. The CDR3 DNA sequence: TGCGCCAGCACCCGAACAGGGAGGGGCACTGAAGCTTTCTTT. The encoded protein is CASTRTGRGTEAFF.

This clonotype was seen more than once but under ten times. The rearrangement joins TRBV25-1 to TRBJ2-5, with TRBD2 matching over 10 bases. Germline trimming cut 2 bases from V and 4 bases from J; bases unmatched to any gene: 10. The V gene's germline CDR1 is MGHDK and CDR2 SYGVNS. The CDR3 totals 17 residues. CDR3 region: CASSERREVAGGETQYF. For the CDR3, the DNA is TGTGCCAGCAGTGAACGACGGGAGGTAGCGGGGGGAGAGACCCAGTACTTC. Full variable domain (remainder filled in from reference TRBV25-1 and TRBJ2-5): EADIYQTPRYLVIGTGKKITLECSQTMGHDKMYWYQQDPGMELHLIHYSYGVNSTEKGDLSSESTVSRIRTEHFPLTLESARPSHTSQYLCASSERREVAGGETQYFGPGTRLLVL.

V is TRBV6-1 and J is TRBJ2-5; 8 positions match TRBD2. This CDR3 region has 15 residues. The germline gives CDR1 MNHNS, CDR2 SASEGT. V lost 3 bases to trimming and J lost 5 bases; unmatched junction nucleotides: 8. CDR3: CASSDTGLGFETQYF. The CDR3 DNA is TGTGCCAGCAGTGACACGGGACTAGGTTTTGAGACCCAGTACTTC.

This clonotype has only a few counts. This chain connects TRBV3-1 to TRBJ2-7; TRBD1 might be the D (5 bases). V was pared by 0 bases and J by 8 bases, with 20 bases between. Germline loops: CDR1 LGHDT, CDR2 YNNKEL (reference sequence). This CDR3 is 16 amino acids long. CDR3 DNA: TGTGCCAGCAGCCAAGATAGAGAGACAGTTCGAAACCAGCAGTACTTC. This encodes CASSQDRETVRNQQYF.

This clonotype came up a few times. The chain uses TRBV6-2 or TRBV6-3 and TRBJ1-5, with TRBD1 matching 8 bases. Germline-derived CDR1 and CDR2 are MNHEY and SVGEGT. The trim removed 6 bases at V and 8 bases at J, leaving 3 bases unmatched. This CDR3 is 12 amino acids long. The CDR3 loop reads CASSRGLKPQHF. In DNA, the CDR3 is TGTGCCAGCAGCAGGGGGCTGAAGCCCCAGCATTTT.

This clonotype was observed a handful of times. The V gene is TRBV27, the J gene TRBJ2-5; perhaps TRBD2 as D (5 bases). The closer fit of TRBJ2-7 to the DNA end suggests the J call may be wrong. The CDR3 runs to 14 residues. Germline loops: CDR1 MNHEY, CDR2 SMNVEV (reference sequence). Written as DNA, the CDR3 is TGTGCCAGCAGTCCTCAGAGCGGCTCCTACGAGCAGTACTTC. Its translation is CASSPQSGSYEQYF.

The gene calls are TRBV7-2 and TRBJ2-3; D is unclear. There are 14 residues in the CDR3. The V end was cut by 4 bases, the J end by 1 base, with 9 bases between. Per germline, CDR1 SGHTA and CDR2 FQGNSA. This CDR3 is CASSSYLGTDTQYF. In nucleotides, the CDR3 is TGTGCCAGCAGCTCCTACTTGGGCACAGATACGCAGTATTTT.

The V call is TRBV29-1, the J call TRBJ2-5, with 9 nucleotides matching TRBD1. J lost 4 bases, V lost 3 bases, and 9 bases had no gene match. The CDR3 sequence is 15 residues long. The germline V gene encodes CDR1 SQVTM and CDR2 ANQGSEA. The CDR3: CSVDLRDRVPETQYF. DNA of the CDR3: TGCAGCGTTGATTTACGGGACAGGGTTCCAGAGACCCAGTACTTC. Complete variable domain (other parts from reference TRBV29-1 and TRBJ2-5): SAVISQKPSRDICQRGTSLTIQCQVDSQVTMMFWYRQQPGQSLTLIATANQGSEATYESGFVIDKFPISRPNLTFSTLTVSNMSPEDSSIYLCSVDLRDRVPETQYFGPGTRLLVL.

This clonotype was counted between two and nine times. DNA of the CDR3: TGCGCCAGCAGCCTACCGACCAATTCCTACGAGCAGTACTTC. Translated: CASSLPTNSYEQYF. This rearrangement joins TRBV5-1 to TRBJ2-7; D is undetermined. CDR3 size: 14 residues. Trimming removed 4 bases from V and 1 base from J, with 12 bases in between. Looked up from germline, CDR1 is SGHRS and CDR2 is YFSETQ.

The V gene is TRBV28, the J gene TRBJ2-3; D is unresolved. Trimming removed 2 bases from V and 5 bases from J, with 17 bases in between. The CDR3 totals 16 residues. Germline V gene lookup returns CDR1 MDHEN and CDR2 SYDVKM. The CDR3 sequence: CASSLRFSGFEDTQYF. The CDR3 nucleotides read TGTGCCAGCAGTTTAAGGTTTTCGGGTTTTGAAGATACGCAGTATTTT.

Only a few counts were recorded for this clonotype. The junction departs from germline at one end; a sequencing error may be responsible. The rearrangement uses TRBV10-3 and TRBJ2-7, with D hard to call. Germline CDR1 ENHRY, CDR2 SYGVKD. This CDR3 is built from 12 residues. Here the CDR3 reads CAISESGMGGFF. In DNA form, the CDR3 reads TGTGCCATCAGTGAGTCCGGTATGGGTGGATTCTTC.

This clonotype has just a few counts. An end of the junction does not agree with germline; a read error may underlie this. The chain employs TRBV5-1 and TRBJ2-3, with 9 nucleotides matching TRBD1. CDR3 length: 16 residues. CDR1 is SGHRS, CDR2 YFSETQ, per germline. CDR3: CASSLAPTGGTDTQYF. The CDR3 nucleotides are TGCGCCAGCAGCTTGGCCCCGACAGGGGGTACAGATACACAGTATTTT.

V is TRBV5-1 and J is TRBJ1-1; D is perhaps TRBD1 (6 bases). The V end was cut by 0 bases, the J end by 3 bases, with 12 bases between. The germline gives CDR1 SGHRS, CDR2 YFSETQ. This CDR3 has 15 residues. The CDR3 reads CASSLDPGVDTEAFF. DNA for the CDR3: TGCGCCAGCAGCTTGGACCCAGGGGTGGACACTGAAGCTTTCTTT.

This clonotype was seen a few times. The chain couples TRBV4-3 to TRBJ2-7, with D perhaps TRBD1 (6 bases). Per germline, CDR1 LGHNA and CDR2 YSLEER. The CDR3 consists of 15 residues. The V gene lost 0 bases and the J gene lost 0 bases, with 9 bases spanning the gap. This chain's CDR3 is CASSQEGTTSYEQYF. The CDR3 nucleotides read TGCGCCAGCAGCCAAGAAGGGACAACCTCCTACGAGCAGTACTTC.

The chain recombines TRBV18 with TRBJ2-4, with a tentative D call TRBD2 (5 bases). CDR1 is KGHSH and CDR2 is LQKENI in the germline V gene. This CDR3 contains 15 residues. V was pared by 5 bases and J by 7 bases, with 18 bases between. The CDR3 DNA sequence: TGTGCCAGCTCATCACTAGACGGAGAAAAGAACATTCAGTACTTC. This encodes CASSSLDGEKNIQYF.

The V call is TRBV25-1, the J call TRBJ2-2; 11 bases line up with TRBD2. The ends lost 5 bases at V and 7 bases at J; junction bases unmatched: 6. The CDR3 runs to 15 residues. Germline assignment: CDR1 MGHDK and CDR2 SYGVNS. The CDR3 reads CASSQIAGGDGELFF. Written as DNA, the CDR3 is TGTGCCAGCAGTCAAATAGCGGGAGGGGACGGGGAGCTGTTTTTT.

The CDR3 loop is CASSATSGSQETQYF. The CDR3 nucleotides read TGTGCCAGCAGCGCGACTAGCGGGAGTCAAGAGACCCAGTACTTC. This sequence joins TRBV2 and TRBJ2-5; 12 nucleotides line up with TRBD2. CDR3 size: 15 residues. CDR1 SNHLY and CDR2 FYNNEI come from the germline V gene. The ends lost 6 bases at V and 2 bases at J; junction bases unmatched: 4.

In this sample, this clonotype turned up a few times. V usage is TRBV7-2 and J usage is TRBJ2-7; D may be TRBD2 (6 bases). Germline values: CDR1 SGHTA, CDR2 FQGNSA. V was pared by 3 bases and J by 4 bases, with 13 bases between. The CDR3 consists of 14 residues. The CDR3 here is CASSLAGMSYEQYF. The CDR3 nucleotides read TGTGCCAGCAGCTTGGCGGGAATGAGTTACGAGCAGTACTTC.

The chain links TRBV6-2 or TRBV6-3 to TRBJ2-4; maybe TRBD1 (6 bases). V was pared by 4 bases and J by 0 bases, with 13 bases between. CDR1 and CDR2 (germline): MNHEY, SVGEGT. CDR3 length: 16 residues. This CDR3 reads CASSSQGNIAKNIQYF. CDR3 DNA: TGTGCCAGCAGTTCTCAGGGGAATATAGCCAAAAACATTCAGTACTTC.

The rearrangement links TRBV7-9 to TRBJ2-7; D call uncertain. V lost 6 bases to trimming and J lost 3 bases, with 6 bases between them. The germline V gene encodes CDR1 SEHNR and CDR2 FQNEAQ (reference sequence). There are 11 residues in the CDR3. CDR3 region: CASRNDYEQYF. The CDR3 DNA reads as TGTGCCAGCAGGAACGACTACGAGCAGTACTTC. Variable domain in full (rest from reference TRBV7-9 and TRBJ2-7): DTGVSQNPRHKITKRGQNVTFRCDPISEHNRLYWYRQTLGQGPEFLTYFQNEAQLEKSRLLSDRFSAERPKGSFSTLEIQRTEQGDSAMYLCASRNDYEQYFGPGTRLTVT.

This chain joins TRBV28 and TRBJ1-5, with D hard to call. Germline V gene sequence: CDR1 MDHEN, CDR2 SYDVKM. V was pared by 4 bases and J by 0 bases, with 10 bases between. This CDR3 has 15 amino acids. The CDR3 DNA reads TGTGCCAGCAGTTGGACTCCTTATAGCAATCAGCCCCAGCATTTT. Translating gives CASSWTPYSNQPQHF.

This clonotype turned up a few times. This sequence joins TRBV4-3 and TRBJ2-5, with TRBD2 matching 12 bases. Gene TRBJ2-7 matches the end of the DNA better, so the J call may be wrong. This CDR3 has 16 residues. Per germline, CDR1 LGHNA and CDR2 YSLEER. This CDR3 is CASSQDRLAGAYEQYF. The CDR3 nucleotides read TGCGCCAGCAGCCAAGATAGACTAGCGGGAGCCTACGAGCAGTACTTC.

This clonotype was seen a handful of times. One junction end does not reproduce the germline sequence, and a read error may be involved. CDR3 nucleotides: TGCGCCAGCAGTTTAATCAAGAACGCTGAAGCTTTCTTT. Translated, it gives CASSLIKNAEAFF. The chain is built from TRBV28 and TRBJ1-1; D is unresolved. The CDR3 has 13 residues. CDR1 MDHEN and CDR2 SYDVKM come from the germline V gene.

The chain is built from TRBV7-2 and TRBJ2-1, with TRBD2 matching over 15 bases. Trimming removed 0 bases from V and 9 bases from J; junction bases left unmatched: 6. CDR1 and CDR2 from the germline V gene are SGHTA and FQGNSA. This CDR3 comprises 17 residues. As DNA, the CDR3 is TGTGCCAGCAGCTTAGCTCGGACTAGCGGGGGGGATGGTGAGCAGTTCTTC. Its protein product is CASSLARTSGGDGEQFF.

This chain links TRBV12-3 or TRBV12-4 with TRBJ2-7; D remains ambiguous. This CDR3 has 13 residues. V was trimmed by 6 bases and J by 2 bases, leaving 11 bases between them. The CDR3 DNA reads as TGTGCCAGCAGGTCGATTTGGGCCTACGAGCAGTACTTC. Translated, it gives CASRSIWAYEQYF.

The chain couples TRBV4-1 to TRBJ2-5; no clear D gene. The better agreement between TRBJ2-1 and the DNA end casts doubt on the J call. Germline lookup yields CDR1 MGHRA and CDR2 YSYEKL. The CDR3 sequence is 12 residues long. The CDR3, as DNA: TGCGCCAGCAGTCACCAGGTCGATGAGCAGTTCTTC. It encodes CASSHQVDEQFF.

V and J are TRBV7-9 and TRBJ1-2; no clear D gene. CDR1 and CDR2 from the germline V gene are SEHNR and FQNEAQ (reference sequence). CDR3 size: 14 residues. V gave up 5 bases and J gave up 8 bases, with 18 bases separating them. CDR3 amino acids: CASSRRMQDGGYTF. The CDR3 DNA follows: TGTGCCAGCAGCCGACGGATGCAAGACGGCGGCTACACCTTC. Filled out from reference TRBV7-9 and TRBJ1-2, the complete variable domain reads DTGVSQNPRHKITKRGQNVTFRCDPISEHNRLYWYRQTLGQGPEFLTYFQNEAQLEKSRLLSDRFSAERPKGSFSTLEIQRTEQGDSAMYLCASSRRMQDGGYTFGSGTRLTVV.